The rows below give T cell receptor beta chains drawn from one sample of a study of post-analysis software for immune sequencing data. TCRdb called the PCR reads again in MiXCR, with one record for every CDR3 protein. This sample has about 680,000 distinct CDR3 sequences, with approximately 60% found just once. Sequencing was carried out using blood. The receptors derive from a girl between 2 and 10 years old with multiple sclerosis. Each CDR3 is given with its conserved first and last residue. A D gene is named only where the DNA matches it firmly. Rows may omit the clone size; those that give it use once, few, many or a size class.

D gene	J gene	clone size	V gene	CDR3 protein	CDR3 DNA
-	TRBJ2-7	once	TRBV5-1	CASTTGLSYEQYF	TGCGCCAGCACCACAGGGTTGAGCTACGAGCAGTACTTC
TRBD1	TRBJ2-7	-	TRBV7-9	CASSSGTGASYYEQYF	TGTGCCAGCAGCTCGGGGACAGGGGCCTCATATTACGAGCAGTACTTC
-	TRBJ2-1	once	TRBV24-1	CATSDKTPLNGEQFF	TGTGCCACCAGTGATAAGACCCCTTTGAATGGTGAGCAGTTCTTC
TRBD2	TRBJ2-1	few	TRBV6-6	CASSSGRGNEQFF	TGTGCCAGCAGTTCCGGGAGGGGCAATGAGCAGTTCTTC
-	TRBJ2-7	-	TRBV10-1	CASSGGSGNEQYF	TGCGCCAGCAGTGGGGGCAGCGGTAACGAGCAGTACTTC
TRBD1	TRBJ2-7	-	TRBV30	CAWSVRRTTGAEQYF	TGTGCCTGGAGTGTACGTCGAACAACAGGGGCCGAGCAGTACTTC
TRBD2	TRBJ2-1	few	TRBV15	CATSRGLAGTADEQFF	TGTGCCACCAGCAGGGGACTAGCAGGGACAGCCGATGAGCAGTTCTTC
TRBD2	TRBJ2-1	-	TRBV6-5	CASSPGLAGAGNEQFF	TGTGCCAGCAGTCCGGGACTAGCGGGAGCTGGCAATGAGCAGTTCTTC
TRBD1	TRBJ2-1	-	TRBV20-1	CSASLGQGVIHEQFF	TGCAGTGCTAGTTTGGGTCAGGGGGTGATCCATGAGCAGTTCTTC
-	TRBJ1-2	-	TRBV2	CASSEEIGSGYGYTF	TGTGCCAGCAGTGAAGAGATAGGGTCTGGCTATGGCTACACCTTC
-	TRBJ2-3	-	TRBV11-2	CASSSEGGATDTQYF	TGTGCCAGCAGCTCCGAAGGTGGGGCCACAGATACGCAGTATTTT
TRBD2	TRBJ2-5	-	TRBV6-5	CASSYEPSGQETQYF	TGTGCCAGCAGTTACGAGCCTAGCGGTCAAGAGACCCAGTACTTC
TRBD2	TRBJ2-5	-	TRBV9	CASGTTSGEIQTQYF	TGTGCCAGCGGGACGACTAGCGGGGAAATACAGACCCAGTACTTC
-	TRBJ2-1	few	TRBV6-5	CASSSRRAYNEQFF	TGTGCCAGCAGTTCCCGTAGGGCATACAATGAGCAGTTCTTC
-	TRBJ2-1	-	TRBV7-2	CASIPLGGRSYSEQFF	TGTGCCAGCATCCCCTTAGGGGGGCGATCTTACAGTGAGCAGTTCTTC
-	TRBJ1-1	few	TRBV10-3	CAISESGVTEAFF	TGTGCCATCAGTGAGTCGGGGGTCACTGAAGCTTTCTTT
-	TRBJ2-4	-	TRBV20-1	CSARRRAGDIQYF	TGCAGTGCAAGACGGAGGGCTGGGGACATTCAGTACTTC
-	TRBJ2-1	few	TRBV6-2/TRBV6-3	CASSTTVGEQFF	TGTGCCAGCAGTACTACGGTGGGTGAGCAGTTCTTC
-	TRBJ2-5	-	TRBV20-1	CSARDPQGGGKETQYF	TGCAGTGCTAGAGACCCCCAGGGGGGCGGAAAAGAGACCCAGTACTTC
-	TRBJ2-6	-	TRBV29-1	CSVEGRAVGGVNVLTF	TGCAGCGTTGAGGGCAGGGCGGTAGGAGGGGTCAACGTCCTGACTTTC
TRBD2	TRBJ2-1	few	TRBV12-3/TRBV12-4	CASIKSGRAANEQFF	TGTGCCAGCATTAAGAGCGGGAGGGCCGCAAATGAGCAGTTCTTC
-	TRBJ1-1	-	TRBV11-1	CASNFKLNTEAFF	TGTGCCAGCAACTTCAAGTTGAACACTGAAGCTTTCTTT
-	TRBJ1-2	-	TRBV10-3	CAISEFLYGYTF	TGTGCCATCAGTGAGTTTCTCTATGGCTACACCTTC
-	TRBJ1-2	-	TRBV12-3/TRBV12-4	CASTRTPNYGYTF	TGTGCCAGCACCCGGACACCTAACTATGGCTACACCTTC
-	TRBJ2-6	few	TRBV5-1	CASSPQGVSGANVLTF	TGCGCCAGCAGCCCCCAGGGAGTCTCTGGGGCCAACGTCCTGACTTTC
TRBD2	TRBJ2-3	-	TRBV11-3	CASRVAGGPTDTQYF	TGTGCCAGCAGAGTAGCGGGAGGGCCAACAGATACGCAGTATTTT
TRBD2	TRBJ2-7	-	TRBV7-8	CASSRTSGVQEIQYF	TGTGCCAGCAGCCGGACTAGCGGGGTTCAAGAGATCCAGTACTTC
-	TRBJ1-2	-	TRBV6-5	CASSPRHGVIGYTF	TGTGCCAGCAGTCCGAGACACGGCGTGATAGGCTACACCTTC